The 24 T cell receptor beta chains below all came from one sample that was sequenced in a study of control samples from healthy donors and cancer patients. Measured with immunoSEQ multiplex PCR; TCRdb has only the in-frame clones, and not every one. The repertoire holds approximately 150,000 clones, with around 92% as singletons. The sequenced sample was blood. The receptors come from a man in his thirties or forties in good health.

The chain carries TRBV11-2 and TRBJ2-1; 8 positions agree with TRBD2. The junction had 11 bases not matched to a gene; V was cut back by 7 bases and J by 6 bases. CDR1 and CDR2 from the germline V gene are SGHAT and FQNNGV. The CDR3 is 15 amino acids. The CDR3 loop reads CASTLGGDYSNEQFF. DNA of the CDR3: TGTGCCAGCACCCTCGGGGGGGACTACTCCAATGAGCAGTTCTTC.

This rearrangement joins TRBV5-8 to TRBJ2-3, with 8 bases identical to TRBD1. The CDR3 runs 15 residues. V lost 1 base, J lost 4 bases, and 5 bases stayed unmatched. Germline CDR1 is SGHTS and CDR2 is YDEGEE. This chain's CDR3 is CASSLRQGAADTQYF. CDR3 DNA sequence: TGTGCCAGCAGCTTGAGGCAGGGGGCGGCAGATACGCAGTATTTT. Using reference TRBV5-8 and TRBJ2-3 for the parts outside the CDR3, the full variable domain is EAGVTQSPTHLIKTRGQQATLRCSPISGHTSVYWYQQALGLGLQFLLWYDEGEERNRGNFPPRFSGRQFPNYSSELNVNALELEDSALYLCASSLRQGAADTQYFGPGTRLTVL.

Written as DNA, the CDR3 is TGTGCCAGCAGCCCGGGACAGGGGGCTCGTGAGCAGTACTTC. Protein product: CASSPGQGAREQYF. This chain uses TRBV5-4 with TRBJ2-7; 12 nucleotides match TRBD1. The V and J ends lost 4 bases and 7 bases, in that order; junction bases with no gene match: 6. The CDR3 is 14 amino acids. Looked up from germline, CDR1 is SGHNT and CDR2 is YYREEE (reference sequence).

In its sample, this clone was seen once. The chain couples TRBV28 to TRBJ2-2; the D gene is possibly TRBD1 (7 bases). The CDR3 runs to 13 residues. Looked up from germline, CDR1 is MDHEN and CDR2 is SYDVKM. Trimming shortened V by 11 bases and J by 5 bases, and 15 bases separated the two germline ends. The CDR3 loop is CAGGDSLTGELFF. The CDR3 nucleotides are TGTGCCGGCGGGGACAGTCTTACCGGGGAGCTGTTTTTT. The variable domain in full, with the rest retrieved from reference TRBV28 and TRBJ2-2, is DVKVTQSSRYLVKRTGEKVFLECVQDMDHENMFWYRQDPGLGLRLIYFSYDVKMKEKGDIPEGYSVSREKKERFSLILESASTNQTSMYLCAGGDSLTGELFFGEGSRLTVL.

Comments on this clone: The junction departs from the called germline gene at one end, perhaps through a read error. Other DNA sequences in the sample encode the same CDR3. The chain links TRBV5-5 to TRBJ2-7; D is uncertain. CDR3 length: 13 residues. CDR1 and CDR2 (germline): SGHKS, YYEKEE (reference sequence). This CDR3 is CASSLAMGYEQYF. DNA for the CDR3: TGCGCCAGCAGCTTGGCCATGGGCTACGAGCAGTACTTC.

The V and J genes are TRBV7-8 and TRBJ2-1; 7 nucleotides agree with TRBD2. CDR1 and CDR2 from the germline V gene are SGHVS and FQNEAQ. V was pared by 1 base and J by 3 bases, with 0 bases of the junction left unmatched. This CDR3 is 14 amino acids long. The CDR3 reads CASSLERGYNEQFF. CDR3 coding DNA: TGTGCCAGCAGCTTAGAGCGGGGCTACAATGAGCAGTTCTTC.

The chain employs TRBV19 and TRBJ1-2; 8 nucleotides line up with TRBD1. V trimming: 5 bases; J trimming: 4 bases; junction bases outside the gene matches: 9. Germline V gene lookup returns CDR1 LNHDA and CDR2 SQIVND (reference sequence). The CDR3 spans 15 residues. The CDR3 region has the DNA TGTGCCAGTAGTTCCTCAGGGGGCGCGGGCTATGGCTACACCTTC. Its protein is CASSSSGGAGYGYTF.

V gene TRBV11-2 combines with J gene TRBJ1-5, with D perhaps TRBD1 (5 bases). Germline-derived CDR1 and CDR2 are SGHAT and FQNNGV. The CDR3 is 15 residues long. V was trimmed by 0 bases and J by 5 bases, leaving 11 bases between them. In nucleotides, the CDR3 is TGTGCCAGCAGCTTAGAGGGCAGGGAGGATCAGCCCCAGCATTTT. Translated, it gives CASSLEGREDQPQHF.

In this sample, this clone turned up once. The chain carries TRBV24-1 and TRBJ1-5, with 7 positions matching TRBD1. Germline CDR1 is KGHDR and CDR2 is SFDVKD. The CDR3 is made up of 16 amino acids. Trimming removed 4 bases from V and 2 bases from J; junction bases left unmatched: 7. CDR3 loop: CATSDRGTAGNQPQHF. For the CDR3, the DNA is TGTGCCACCAGTGACCGCGGGACAGCTGGCAATCAGCCCCAGCATTTT.

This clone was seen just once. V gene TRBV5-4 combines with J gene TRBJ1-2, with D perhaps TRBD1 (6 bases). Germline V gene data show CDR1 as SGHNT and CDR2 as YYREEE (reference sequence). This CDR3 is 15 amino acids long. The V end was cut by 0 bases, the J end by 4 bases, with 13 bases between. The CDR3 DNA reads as TGTGCCAGCAGCTTGGGGCCGGGGGGCGGCTATGGCTACACCTTC. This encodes CASSLGPGGGYGYTF.

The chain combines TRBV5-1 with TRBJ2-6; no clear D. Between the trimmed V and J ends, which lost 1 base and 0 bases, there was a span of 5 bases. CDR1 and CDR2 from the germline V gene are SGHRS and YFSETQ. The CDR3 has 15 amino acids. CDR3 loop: CASSLISSGANVLTF. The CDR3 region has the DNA TGCGCCAGCAGCTTGATCAGCTCTGGGGCCAACGTCCTGACTTTC.

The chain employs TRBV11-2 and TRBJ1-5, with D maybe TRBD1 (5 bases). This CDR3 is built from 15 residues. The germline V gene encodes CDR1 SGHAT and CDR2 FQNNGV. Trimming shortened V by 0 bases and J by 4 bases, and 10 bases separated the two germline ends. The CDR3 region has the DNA TGTGCCAGCAGCTTAGATTACAACAGGAATCAGCCCCAGCATTTT. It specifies CASSLDYNRNQPQHF.

The CDR3 loop is CASSQERDRGRANTGELFF. CDR3 in DNA: TGTGCCAGCAGCCAAGAACGGGACAGGGGGCGCGCGAACACCGGGGAGCTGTTTTTT. This chain links TRBV3-1 (or the pseudogene TRBV3-2) with TRBJ2-2; 12 bases map to TRBD1. The CDR3 has 19 amino acids. The germline V gene has CDR1 LGHDT and CDR2 YNNKEL (reference sequence). The trim removed 0 bases at V and 0 bases at J, leaving 5 bases unmatched.

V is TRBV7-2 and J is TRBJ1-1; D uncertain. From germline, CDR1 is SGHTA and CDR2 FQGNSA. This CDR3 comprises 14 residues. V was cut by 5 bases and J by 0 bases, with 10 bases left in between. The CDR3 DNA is TGTGCCAGCAGCGGGATCTATATGAACACTGAAGCTTTCTTT. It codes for CASSGIYMNTEAFF.

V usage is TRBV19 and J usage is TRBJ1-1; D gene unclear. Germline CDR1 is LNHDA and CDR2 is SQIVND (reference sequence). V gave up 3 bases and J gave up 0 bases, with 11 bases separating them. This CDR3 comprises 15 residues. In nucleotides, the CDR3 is TGTGCCAGTAGTATGGGGTACCTTATGAACACTGAAGCTTTCTTT. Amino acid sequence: CASSMGYLMNTEAFF.

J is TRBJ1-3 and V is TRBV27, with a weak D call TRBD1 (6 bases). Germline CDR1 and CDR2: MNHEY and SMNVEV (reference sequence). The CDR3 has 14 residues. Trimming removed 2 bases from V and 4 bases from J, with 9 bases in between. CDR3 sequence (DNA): TGTGCCAGCAGTTTAAAGGGGGTGGGAAACACCATATATTTT. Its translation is CASSLKGVGNTIYF.

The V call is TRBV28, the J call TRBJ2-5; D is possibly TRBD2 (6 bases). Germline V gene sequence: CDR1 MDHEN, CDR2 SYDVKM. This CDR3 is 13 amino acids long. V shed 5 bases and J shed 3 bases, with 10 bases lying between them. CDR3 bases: TGTGCCAGCAGTGACGGAGGGGAAGAGACCCAGTACTTC. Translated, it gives CASSDGGEETQYF. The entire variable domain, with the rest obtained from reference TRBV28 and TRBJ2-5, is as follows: DVKVTQSSRYLVKRTGEKVFLECVQDMDHENMFWYRQDPGLGLRLIYFSYDVKMKEKGDIPEGYSVSREKKERFSLILESASTNQTSMYLCASSDGGEETQYFGPGTRLLVL.

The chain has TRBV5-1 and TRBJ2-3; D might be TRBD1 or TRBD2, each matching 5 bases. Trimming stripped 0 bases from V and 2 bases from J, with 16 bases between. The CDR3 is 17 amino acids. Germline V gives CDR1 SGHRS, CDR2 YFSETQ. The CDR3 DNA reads TGCGCCAGCAGCTTGGAACATCCGGGACCCCCCACAGATACGCAGTATTTT. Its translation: CASSLEHPGPPTDTQYF.

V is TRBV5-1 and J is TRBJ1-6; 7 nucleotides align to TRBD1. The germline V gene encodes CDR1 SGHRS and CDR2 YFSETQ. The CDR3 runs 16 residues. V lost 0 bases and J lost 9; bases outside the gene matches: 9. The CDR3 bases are TGCGCCAGCAGCTTGGGGAGACAGGGTGGGCTTTCACCCCTCCACTTT. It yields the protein CASSLGRQGGLSPLHF. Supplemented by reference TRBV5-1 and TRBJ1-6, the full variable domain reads KAGVTQTPRYLIKTRGQQVTLSCSPISGHRSVSWYQQTPGQGLQFLFEYFSETQRNKGNFPGRFSGRQFSNSRSEMNVSTLELGDSALYLCASSLGRQGGLSPLHFGNGTRLTVT.

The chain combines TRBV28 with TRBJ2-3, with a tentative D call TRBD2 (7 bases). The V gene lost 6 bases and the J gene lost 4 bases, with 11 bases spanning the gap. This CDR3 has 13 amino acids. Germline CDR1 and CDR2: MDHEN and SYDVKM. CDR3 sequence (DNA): TGTGCCAGCAGAGTGGGGGGGCCAGATACGCAGTATTTT. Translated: CASRVGGPDTQYF.

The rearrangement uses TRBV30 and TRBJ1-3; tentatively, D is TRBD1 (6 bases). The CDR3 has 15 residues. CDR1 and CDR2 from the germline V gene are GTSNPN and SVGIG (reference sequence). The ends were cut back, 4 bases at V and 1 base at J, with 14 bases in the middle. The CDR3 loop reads CAWIFRGTSGNTIYF. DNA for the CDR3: TGTGCCTGGATATTCAGGGGTACTTCTGGAAACACCATATATTTT.

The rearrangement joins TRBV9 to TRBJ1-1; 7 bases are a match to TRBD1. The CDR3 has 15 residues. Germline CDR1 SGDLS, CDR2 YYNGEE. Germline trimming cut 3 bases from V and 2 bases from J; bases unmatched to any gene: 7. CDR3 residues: CASSAAGQTNTEAFF. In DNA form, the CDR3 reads TGTGCCAGCAGCGCCGCGGGACAGACAAACACTGAAGCTTTCTTT.

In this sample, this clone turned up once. CDR3 nucleotides: TGCAGCGTTGAGACGCAGGAGCTGTACAATGAGCAGTTCTTC. Translation gives CSVETQELYNEQFF. This chain links TRBV29-1 with TRBJ2-1; D is ambiguous. Germline values: CDR1 SQVTM, CDR2 ANQGSEA. V was shortened by 3 bases and J by 4 bases, with 13 bases between the two germline ends. CDR3 length: 14 amino acids.

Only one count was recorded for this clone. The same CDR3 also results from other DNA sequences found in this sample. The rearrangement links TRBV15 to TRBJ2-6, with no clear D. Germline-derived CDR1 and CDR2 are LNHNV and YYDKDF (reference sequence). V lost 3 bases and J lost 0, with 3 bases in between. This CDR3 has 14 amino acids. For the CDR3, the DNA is TGTGCCACCAGCAGGGTCTCTGGGGCCAACGTCCTGACTTTC. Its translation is CATSRVSGANVLTF.